Each of the 31 T cell receptor beta chains below was sequenced from the same sample in a study of cytomegalovirus exposure and HLA in healthy donors. In the PCR, 60 Vbeta and 13 Jbeta primers were used. Only in-frame clones appear in the TCRdb table, and some are missing; sequencing was by immunoSEQ multiplex PCR. The sample records some 91,000 clones, roughly 67% being singletons. Sequencing was performed on PBMCs. These receptors originate from a human donor in good health.

This clone occurred a few times. The DNA of the CDR3 is TGTGCCACCACACAGGGGGCACAAGGCGAGCAGTACTTC. As protein: CATTQGAQGEQYF. V usage is TRBV19 and J usage is TRBJ2-7; 9 positions agree with TRBD1. CDR3 size: 13 residues. CDR1 is LNHDA and CDR2 is SQIVND in the germline V gene (reference sequence). With 10 bases clipped from V and 6 bases from J, the junction kept 10 bases outside the gene matches.

The CDR3 sequence: CAWSVGQNTDTQYF. The CDR3 DNA reads TGTGCCTGGAGTGTAGGACAGAACACAGATACGCAGTATTTT. This chain connects TRBV30 to TRBJ2-3; D possibly corresponds to TRBD1 (6 bases). CDR1 is GTSNPN, CDR2 SVGIG, per germline (reference sequence). The V end lost 0 bases, the J end lost 2 bases, and 9 bases lay between the germline ends. This CDR3 region has 14 residues.

The rearrangement uses TRBV7-3 and TRBJ2-1; 12 bases are a match to TRBD2. V was clipped by 2 bases and J by 5 bases; unmatched bases: 1. This CDR3 comprises 15 residues. Germline CDR1 SGHTA, CDR2 FQGTGA. The CDR3 DNA reads TGTGCCAGCAGCTTACTAGCGGGGGGGCACAATGAGCAGTTCTTC. This translates into CASSLLAGGHNEQFF. The full variable domain, in which reference TRBV7-3 and TRBJ2-1 provide the parts outside the CDR3, is GAGVSQTPSNKVTEKGKYVELRCDPISGHTALYWYRQSLGQGPEFLIYFQGTGAADDSGLPNDRFFAVRPEGSVSTLKIQRTERGDSAVYLCASSLLAGGHNEQFFGPGTRLTVL.

This chain connects TRBV18 to TRBJ1-3, with D uncertain. CDR1 and CDR2 (germline): KGHSH, LQKENI. V lost 2 bases and J lost 0, with 14 bases in between. This CDR3 region has 17 residues. CDR3 in DNA: TGTGCCAGCTCACCAGCTTCGGGGAGAATCTCTGGAAACACCATATATTTT. Protein: CASSPASGRISGNTIYF.

The gene calls are TRBV7-6 and TRBJ2-5; D is uncertain. Germline lookup yields CDR1 SGHVS and CDR2 FNYEAQ. The CDR3 has 14 amino acids. V dropped 1 base and J dropped 6 bases, with 12 bases sitting between them. The CDR3 sequence is CASSLGNGQQTQYF. The CDR3 DNA follows: TGTGCCAGCAGCTTAGGTAACGGTCAACAGACCCAGTACTTC.

This chain joins TRBV11-2 and TRBJ1-1, with D perhaps TRBD1 (6 bases). This CDR3 has 15 amino acids. V lost 5 bases and J lost 3, with 16 bases in between. Germline V CDR1 and CDR2: SGHAT, FQNNGV. In DNA, the CDR3 is TGTGCCAGCAGCCCTAGGTCGACAGGAGACACTGAAGCTTTCTTT. Translating it yields CASSPRSTGDTEAFF.

As for this clone: The junction does not match germline at one end; this may be a read error. This sequence joins TRBV7-7 and TRBJ2-1; 9 bases agree with TRBD2. The CDR3 runs 15 residues. Germline V lookup: CDR1 SSHAT, CDR2 FNYEAQ (reference sequence). This chain's CDR3 is CASSQRAGGPDEQFF. CDR3 coding DNA: TGTGCTAGCAGCCAAAGGGCGGGGGGGCCCGATGAGCAGTTCTTC. Complete variable domain (other parts from reference TRBV7-7 and TRBJ2-1): GAGVSQSPRYKVTKRGQDVTLRCDPISSHATLYWYQQALGQGPEFLTYFNYEAQPDKSGLPSDRFSAERPEGSISTLTIQRTEQRDSAMYRCASSQRAGGPDEQFFGPGTRLTVL.

The chain uses TRBV9 and TRBJ2-3, with 8 bases lining up with TRBD2. This CDR3 is 14 amino acids long. V was pared by 9 bases and J by 2 bases, with 8 bases of the junction left unmatched. The germline gives CDR1 SGDLS, CDR2 YYNGEE. The chain's CDR3 is CATSGGANTDTQYF. The CDR3 DNA sequence: TGTGCCACCTCGGGGGGGGCTAACACAGATACGCAGTATTTT.

The genes are TRBV2 and TRBJ1-6; 8 positions agree with TRBD1. The length of the CDR3 is 15 residues. V was clipped by 5 bases and J by 9 bases; unmatched bases: 9. Per germline, CDR1 SNHLY and CDR2 FYNNEI. DNA of the CDR3: TGTGCCAGCAGTCCCCGGAGACAGGGGTCTTCACCCCTCCACTTT. Protein product: CASSPRRQGSSPLHF.

The J gene is TRBJ1-2, the V gene TRBV30; D not resolved. Trimming took 8 bases from V and 5 from J, leaving 18 bases between them. The V gene's germline CDR1 is GTSNPN and CDR2 SVGIG (reference sequence). The CDR3 spans 13 residues. CDR3 residues: CARMNGGPYGYTF. The CDR3 bases are TGTGCCCGGATGAACGGAGGACCTTATGGCTACACCTTC.

This clone was found a few times. CDR3 coding DNA: TGCGCCAGCAGCGGCGGGACAGAGGTAGAAAAACTGTTTTTT. This translates into CASSGGTEVEKLFF. The chain recombines TRBV5-1 with TRBJ1-4; 7 nucleotides align to TRBD1. This CDR3 contains 14 residues. Germline CDR1 is SGHRS and CDR2 is YFSETQ. Losses at the gene ends were 4 bases for V and 8 bases for J; bases not matched to a gene: 8.

This clone came up once. This chain uses TRBV6-5 with TRBJ1-6; D is unclear. CDR3 length equals 13 residues. The germline gives CDR1 MNHEY, CDR2 SVGAGI. The V gene lost 5 bases and the J gene lost 7 bases, with 9 bases spanning the gap. CDR3 loop: CASSPGQNSPLHF. The DNA of the CDR3 is TGTGCCAGCAGTCCTGGGCAGAATTCACCCCTCCACTTT.

The chain combines TRBV10-3 with TRBJ1-5; 7 bases map to TRBD1. CDR3 length: 14 residues. Germline V gene lookup returns CDR1 ENHRY and CDR2 SYGVKD. The J segment lost 2 bases and the V segment lost 2 bases, leaving 0 bases of the junction unmatched. The CDR3 loop reads CAISEDRGNQPQHF. The CDR3 DNA is TGTGCCATCAGTGAGGACAGGGGCAATCAGCCCCAGCATTTT.

The genes are TRBV7-7 and TRBJ2-1, with 9 bases aligning to TRBD2. J gave up 0 bases and V 5 bases, and 14 bases lay outside the gene matches. This CDR3 is 19 amino acids long. The germline CDR1 and CDR2 sequences are SSHAT and FNYEAQ (reference sequence). The DNA for the CDR3 is TGTGCCAGCAGCAGACTAAGCGGGGGGTCCTTTAGCTCCTACAATGAGCAGTTCTTC. Its protein is CASSRLSGGSFSSYNEQFF.

There are a few counts of this clone. The chain links TRBV19 to TRBJ2-7, with 8 bases lining up with TRBD1. CDR1 is LNHDA, CDR2 SQIVND, per germline (reference sequence). The V segment lost 3 bases and the J segment 3 bases; nucleotides outside the gene matches: 4. The CDR3 totals 14 residues. The CDR3, as DNA: TGTGCCAGTAGTATTCAGACAGGGGACTACGAGCAGTACTTC. It specifies CASSIQTGDYEQYF.

V is TRBV7-2 and J is TRBJ1-5; 8 bases are shared with TRBD1. Germline CDR1 is SGHTA and CDR2 is FQGNSA. This CDR3 region has 15 residues. J gave up 6 bases and V 3 bases, and 7 bases lay outside the gene matches. CDR3 DNA sequence: TGTGCCAGCAGCTTTTCTACAGGGGGAGGTCAGCCCCAGCATTTT. Amino acids: CASSFSTGGGQPQHF.

The rearrangement links TRBV5-1 to TRBJ2-7; D might be TRBD1 (6 bases). Trimming took off 2 bases at V and 5 bases at J, with 14 bases between the two ends. This CDR3 has 14 residues. Germline loops: CDR1 SGHRS, CDR2 YFSETQ. CDR3 protein: CASSFGTRLNEQYF. CDR3 DNA sequence: TGCGCCAGCAGCTTTGGGACAAGGTTAAACGAGCAGTACTTC.

This clone was found a few times. The V call is TRBV11-1, the J call TRBJ2-4, with a weak D call TRBD2 (6 bases). The CDR3 totals 16 residues. Trimming took 0 bases from V and 0 from J, leaving 9 bases between them. The germline V gene encodes CDR1 SGHAT and CDR2 FQDESV (reference sequence). This CDR3 is CASSLASGGAKNIQYF. The CDR3 DNA sequence: TGTGCCAGCAGCTTAGCTTCCGGGGGAGCCAAAAACATTCAGTACTTC.

This clone was seen a handful of times. This sequence joins TRBV5-6 and TRBJ1-2; TRBD1 aligns across 7 bases. Trimming took 5 bases from V and 8 from J; bases not matched to a gene: 12. The CDR3 totals 14 residues. Germline CDR1 SGHDT, CDR2 YYEEEE. The DNA for the CDR3 is TGTGCCAGCAGAGCAACAGGGGAGGTTGGGGGCTACACCTTC. It encodes CASRATGEVGGYTF.

The chain recombines TRBV27 with TRBJ2-3; TRBD1 is a possible D gene (6 bases). The CDR3 runs 17 residues. From germline, CDR1 is MNHEY and CDR2 SMNVEV (reference sequence). Trimming removed 6 bases from V and 1 base from J, with 20 bases in between. The DNA of the CDR3 is TGTGCCAGCAGCAAAGGGGGTGGACAGTTTGGCACAGATACGCAGTATTTT. It codes for CASSKGGGQFGTDTQYF.

The rearrangement links TRBV5-6 to TRBJ2-1; TRBD2 aligns across 14 bases. Unmatched junction bases numbered 5, after V lost 4 bases and J lost 14 bases. This CDR3 has 13 amino acids. From germline, CDR1 is SGHDT and CDR2 YYEEEE. The DNA of the CDR3 is TGTGCCAGCAGCCGGACTAGCGGGGGGCTGGAGTTCTTC. Translating it yields CASSRTSGGLEFF.

The chain joins TRBV6-5 to TRBJ2-7, with a weak D call TRBD1 (6 bases). Between the trimmed V and J ends, which lost 7 bases and 10 bases, there was a span of 14 bases. Germline assignment: CDR1 MNHEY and CDR2 SVGAGI. The CDR3 consists of 11 residues. CDR3 sequence (DNA): TGTGCCAGCACCATGGACAGTTTTCAGTACTTC. Amino acid sequence: CASTMDSFQYF.

With respect to this clone: At the DNA level, this CDR3 is encoded by other sequences in the same sample as well. This chain joins TRBV19 and TRBJ2-7; a weak D match, TRBD2 (6 bases). Germline V lookup: CDR1 LNHDA, CDR2 SQIVND (reference sequence). V lost 5 bases, J lost 3 bases, and 17 bases lay in between. The CDR3 totals 15 residues. The CDR3 region is CASSVTGTGVYEQYF. CDR3 nucleotide sequence: TGTGCCAGTAGTGTAACCGGGACTGGGGTCTACGAGCAGTACTTC.

The chain uses TRBV4-3 and TRBJ1-2; 8 nucleotides agree with TRBD1. The CDR3 length is 15 residues. Germline V CDR1 and CDR2: LGHNA, YSLEER. V lost 0 bases, J lost 5 bases, and 5 bases stayed unmatched. The DNA of the CDR3 is TGCGCCAGCAGCCAAGATCGGCGGACAGGGTATGGCTACACCTTC. It codes for CASSQDRRTGYGYTF.

The chain joins TRBV25-1 to TRBJ1-6; TRBD1 aligns across 8 bases. Germline loops: CDR1 MGHDK, CDR2 SYGVNS. With V trimmed by 7 bases and J by 9 bases, 11 bases remained unmatched. This CDR3 comprises 15 residues. The CDR3 sequence: CASKQSGQALSPLHF. For the CDR3, the DNA is TGTGCCAGCAAGCAATCGGGACAGGCTCTTTCACCCCTCCACTTT.

This clone showed up just a few times. CDR3 in amino acids: CASSPGQGAYGYTF. DNA for the CDR3: TGTGCCAGCAGCCCGGGACAGGGAGCATATGGCTACACCTTC. The chain carries TRBV27 and TRBJ1-2; 9 bases match TRBD1. The CDR3 has 14 residues. Losses at the gene ends were 6 bases for V and 5 bases for J; bases not matched to a gene: 7. In germline, CDR1 is MNHEY, CDR2 SMNVEV (reference sequence).

The chain employs TRBV9 and TRBJ2-7, with TRBD1 matching over 7 bases. The ends lost 3 bases at V and 2 bases at J; junction bases unmatched: 8. The CDR3 is 15 amino acids. Germline assignment: CDR1 SGDLS and CDR2 YYNGEE. The chain's CDR3 is CASSGRQGPAYEQYF. CDR3 coding DNA: TGTGCCAGCAGCGGAAGACAGGGCCCAGCCTACGAGCAGTACTTC.

This chain links TRBV6-5 with TRBJ1-2; no reliable D call. With 7 bases removed from V and 4 bases from J, the gap between germline ends came to 13 bases. Germline CDR1 MNHEY, CDR2 SVGAGI. The CDR3 is 13 residues long. The CDR3 loop reads CASILWFFYGYTF. DNA of the CDR3: TGTGCCAGCATCCTATGGTTCTTCTATGGCTACACCTTC.

The chain links TRBV5-1 to TRBJ2-3; TRBD1 is a possible D gene (7 bases). The CDR3 totals 15 residues. Trimming shortened V by 4 bases and J by 2 bases, and 14 bases separated the two germline ends. CDR1 and CDR2 from the germline V gene are SGHRS and YFSETQ. DNA of the CDR3: TGCGCCAGCAGCACCGCGGAGGGGGCCACAGATACGCAGTATTTT. This translates into CASSTAEGATDTQYF. Filled out from reference TRBV5-1 and TRBJ2-3, the complete variable domain reads KAGVTQTPRYLIKTRGQQVTLSCSPISGHRSVSWYQQTPGQGLQFLFEYFSETQRNKGNFPGRFSGRQFSNSRSEMNVSTLELGDSALYLCASSTAEGATDTQYFGPGTRLTVL.

This rearrangement joins TRBV7-9 to TRBJ1-6, with a possible D match to TRBD1 (6 bases). V was trimmed by 7 bases and J by 8 bases, leaving 18 bases between them. This CDR3 spans 15 amino acids. The germline CDR1 and CDR2 sequences are SEHNR and FQNEAQ (reference sequence). In DNA, the CDR3 is TGTGCCAGCACTCAGGGGAACAGTGGGTATTCACCCCTCCACTTT. Amino acid sequence: CASTQGNSGYSPLHF.

The chain couples TRBV7-2 to TRBJ2-7; D gene ambiguous. The CDR3 has 11 residues. Trimming removed 3 bases at V and 3 bases at J, with 3 bases between. Germline loops: CDR1 SGHTA, CDR2 FQGNSA. CDR3: CASSFLYEQYF. DNA for the CDR3: TGTGCCAGCAGCTTCCTCTACGAGCAGTACTTC.